This record covers a single TCR beta chain. Its target is unknown. This beta chain appears as a stray read in a library generated for alpha chains; its size is not informative. This sample's time point: sample taken at primary tumor resection. The data were obtained in a study of spatial heterogeneity in lung cancer. Every TCR cDNA molecule carried a tag that served as a unique molecular identifier. TCRdb itself ran the 5' RACE reads through MiXCR, one entry per CDR3 protein. The sample consists of approximately 5,500 distinct CDR3 sequences, about 15% of them appearing once. The CDR3 is 15 amino acids. The V gene end was trimmed by 3 bases and the J gene end by 0 bases; junction bases not matched to a gene: 4. In germline, CDR1 is DFQATT, CDR2 SNEGSKA (reference sequence). Study findings and constraints: Sequencing reached an estimated coverage of tumor T cells that was only roughly 7% for alpha chains and approximately 13% for beta chains. Intratumoral expanded alpha and beta TCR counts were found to track tumor mutation counts.

This chain links TRBV20-1 with TRBJ2-7, with 11 nucleotides matching TRBD2. Sample: lung tumor tissue, taken at surgery. This receptor was obtained from a male donor with early-stage non-small cell lung cancer. In DNA form, the CDR3 reads TGCAGTGCTAGTACTAGCGGGGGCCCCTCCTACGAGCAGTACTTC. Its protein product is CSASTSGGPSYEQYF.